Listed here are 8 T cell receptor beta chains from one sample, sequenced in a study of T-cell reconstitution after alpha-beta-depleted transplantation in children. Unique molecular identifiers were used to barcode this TCRbeta library. One entry per CDR3 protein results from TCRdb running MiXCR on the PCR reads. The sample shows under 250,000 distinct CDR3 sequences, roughly a quarter of them seen only once. The sequences come from PBMCs, mostly from graft donor cells, collected 360 days after TCRalphabeta/CD19-depleted stem cell transplant. All receptors derive from a female patient between 2 and 15 years old who had a stem cell transplant for congenital amegakaryocytic thrombocytopenia, so the T cells may come from the graft donor.

The genes are TRBV5-1 and TRBJ2-3, with TRBD2 as a possible D gene (6 bases). Trimming left V 2 bases short and J 5 bases short, with 18 bases between. CDR1 is SGHRS and CDR2 is YFSETQ in the germline V gene. CDR3 length: 16 residues. Here the CDR3 reads CASSFSRGTPLDTQYF. CDR3 DNA: TGCGCCAGCAGCTTCAGCCGCGGGACCCCGCTAGATACGCAGTATTTT.

This chain joins TRBV12-3 or TRBV12-4 and TRBJ2-6; TRBD2 is a possible D gene (6 bases). This CDR3 contains 17 residues. V was pared by 6 bases and J by 3 bases, with 18 bases between. DNA for the CDR3: TGTGCCAGCAGCCCTGTTGGGGGGAAAGATGGGGCCAACGTCCTGACTTTC. Translated: CASSPVGGKDGANVLTF.

In regard to this clonotype: A junction end diverges from the germline sequence, so it may reflect a read error. The chain has TRBV20-1 and TRBJ2-7, with 7 bases aligning to TRBD1. Germline loops: CDR1 DFQATT, CDR2 SNEGSKA (reference sequence). The CDR3 is 13 residues long. In DNA form, the CDR3 reads TGCAGTGCTGATGGGGGACAGTCCTACGAGTTGATCTTC. Its translation: CSADGGQSYELIF.

The chain is built from TRBV7-9 and TRBJ1-1; D remains unclear. Deletions cut 3 bases from V and 0 bases from J, with 5 bases between. The CDR3 contains 13 residues. Germline CDR1 is SEHNR and CDR2 is FQNEAQ (reference sequence). The DNA of the CDR3 is TGTGCCAGCAGCTTTAAGGTGAACACTGAAGCTTTCTTT. Translated: CASSFKVNTEAFF.

This clonotype came up a few times. V and J are TRBV10-3 and TRBJ2-3; no clear D. The germline V gene encodes CDR1 ENHRY and CDR2 SYGVKD. The CDR3 has 11 residues. The V end was cut by 0 bases, the J end by 10 bases, with 5 bases between. CDR3: CAISESSAQYF. The CDR3 DNA reads as TGTGCCATCAGTGAGTCGTCCGCGCAGTATTTT.

In regard to this clonotype: At one end the junction does not follow the germline gene, possibly because of a read error. V gene TRBV11-2 combines with J gene TRBJ1-1; D ambiguous. Germline V gene data show CDR1 as SGHAT and CDR2 as FQNNGV. The CDR3 has 13 amino acids. The CDR3 protein is CASRLEAYTEAFF. Here the CDR3 DNA reads TGTGCCAGCAGGTTAGAGGCTTACACTGAAGCTTTCTTT.

The V call is TRBV5-6, the J call TRBJ1-5; D is undetermined. This CDR3 contains 21 residues. Trimming took off 5 bases at V and 0 bases at J, with 30 bases between the two ends. The V gene's germline CDR1 is SGHDT and CDR2 YYEEEE. The CDR3 DNA follows: TGTGCCAGCAGTTTCTTCCCCGAGACAAGGAGGCGACCTTATAGCAATCAGCCCCAGCATTTT. This translates into CASSFFPETRRRPYSNQPQHF.

V usage is TRBV4-1 and J usage is TRBJ1-6, with a tentative D call TRBD1 (5 bases). The CDR3 loop spans 15 amino acids. Trimming removed 1 base at V and 8 bases at J, with 12 bases between. Germline V gene data show CDR1 as MGHRA and CDR2 as YSYEKL. CDR3 nucleotide sequence: TGCGCCAGCAGCCAAGGGGGGATCGCCTATTCACCCCTCCACTTT. Translated: CASSQGGIAYSPLHF.